This T cell receptor (beta chain) was profiled in a study of blood T cell repertoires in COVID-19. Clones were read by immunoSEQ multiplex PCR, and TCRdb kept only the in-frame ones, dropping some. The table lists approximately 160,000 clones, roughly 80% of them singletons. Trimming left V 1 base short and J 4 bases short, with 18 bases between. CDR3 size: 17 residues. Germline lookup yields CDR1 SGHVS and CDR2 FQNEAQ. This clone was found once. The sequenced material came from PBMCs or T cells enriched from blood (not recorded which). The sequence was collected from a woman in her forties or fifties who had recovered from COVID-19. This chain connects TRBV7-8 to TRBJ2-3; perhaps TRBD1 as D (5 bases). The CDR3 DNA follows: TGTGCCAGCAGCTTAGTCTATCCGGACATCTCGGCAGATACGCAGTATTTT. It translates to CASSLVYPDISADTQYF.